Listed below are T cell receptor beta chains from one sample, sequenced in a study of persistence of HIV-infected CD4 T cells. These TCRs are of unknown antigen specificity. Clones were sequenced by immunoSEQ multiplex PCR, and TCRdb holds only the in-frame ones, with some missing. This table has about 36,000 clones, approximately 81% appearing once. The sequenced sample was cultured CD4+ T cells from PBMCs, obtained from a patient who received antiretroviral therapy. The receptor set was obtained from an adult with HIV. The donor label of this sample is uncertain. CDR3s include the opening cysteine and the closing phenylalanine or tryptophan. Each record gives: D gene, V gene, J gene, clone size, CDR3 DNA, CDR3 protein. The D gene is left open where the match is weak. Some rows mark clone size as missing; the rest say once, few, many or name a class of expanded clone.

TRBD1,TRBV7-2,TRBJ1-1,NA,TGTTTGGCAGCCCGGACAGGGGTCGGGTACACTGAAGCTTTCTTT,CLAARTGVGYTEAFF
NA,TRBV7-2,TRBJ1-2,NA,TGTGCCAGCACCTTAGCATCCGGGACCAACCATAACTATGGCTACACCTTC,CASTLASGTNHNYGYTF
NA,TRBV19,TRBJ2-6,NA,TGTGCCAGCGCCCCCTCAGCCAACGTCCTGACTTTC,CASAPSANVLTF
NA,TRBV7-3,TRBJ1-3,NA,TGTGCCAGCAGCTTAACAGGGGGAAACTCTGGAAACACCATATATTTT,CASSLTGGNSGNTIYF
TRBD1,TRBV5-1,TRBJ1-1,NA,TGCGCCAGCAGCACCGGACAGGGGTCCTTCATGAACACTGAAGCTTTCTTT,CASSTGQGSFMNTEAFF
NA,TRBV25-1,TRBJ2-1,NA,TGTGCCAGCAGTGGGTTCGGCGGGGAACACTACAATGAGCAGTTCTTC,CASSGFGGEHYNEQFF
NA,TRBV6-6,TRBJ1-1,NA,TGTGCCAGCAGTAACCTAGGACAGAACACTGAAGCTTTCTTT,CASSNLGQNTEAFF
NA,TRBV19,TRBJ1-1,NA,TGTGCCAGTAGTAAGTCTTATGGTGGGGTGAACACTGAAGCTTTCTTT,CASSKSYGGVNTEAFF
NA,TRBV10-3,TRBJ1-2,NA,TGTGCCATCAGTGAATACCGGGAGACCGGGCAGGACTATGGCTACACCTTC,CAISEYRETGQDYGYTF
NA,TRBV5-1,TRBJ2-7,NA,TGCGCCAGCAGCACGGTAGGGGGCTACGAGCAGTACTTC,CASSTVGGYEQYF
NA,TRBV6-5,TRBJ2-7,NA,TGTGCCAGCAGAATCGGACACGGGGGAACCTACGAGCAGTACTTC,CASRIGHGGTYEQYF
NA,TRBV2,TRBJ2-1,NA,TGTGCCAGCAATTTTATCAATGAGCAGTTCTTC,CASNFINEQFF
NA,TRBV20-1,TRBJ2-5,once,TGCAGTGCTAGTACCGGGTCTGGGGAGACCCAGTACTTC,CSASTGSGETQYF
NA,TRBV7-6,TRBJ1-5,NA,TGTGCCAGCAGCTTAGAGGACAGAATGTCTCAGCCCCAGCATTTT,CASSLEDRMSQPQHF
NA,TRBV5-1,TRBJ2-5,NA,TGCGCCAGCAGCTTGGACCCTTCCTACCAAGAGACCCAGTACTTC,CASSLDPSYQETQYF
NA,TRBV5-1,TRBJ2-3,NA,TGCGCCAGCAGCTTGGCCGGCCCCTCGGGCACAGATACGCAGTATTTT,CASSLAGPSGTDTQYF
NA,TRBV30,TRBJ2-1,NA,TGTGCCTGGACAGCGGTAGCCTCCTACAATGAGCAGTTCTTC,CAWTAVASYNEQFF
NA,TRBV7-9,TRBJ1-1,few,TGTGCCAGCAGCTTAGAGGGGAACACTGAAGCTTTCTTT,CASSLEGNTEAFF
TRBD1,TRBV9,TRBJ2-2,NA,TGTGCCAGCAGCCCGGGGGACAGGGGGGCCGGGGAGCTGTTTTTT,CASSPGDRGAGELFF
NA,TRBV4-1,TRBJ1-4,once,TGCGCCAGCAGTGGCGGGACTTTCCTACCCTCAGAGGAAAAACTGTTTTTT,CASSGGTFLPSEEKLFF
NA,TRBV20-1,TRBJ2-3,NA,TGCAGTGCCAGTCGGGGGCTGGATACGCAGTATTTT,CSASRGLDTQYF
TRBD1,TRBV30,TRBJ1-6,NA,TGTGCCTGGAGCTCAGGGGGCCCCGACAATTCACCCCTCCACTTT,CAWSSGGPDNSPLHF
NA,TRBV6-5,TRBJ2-1,NA,TGTGCCAGCAGACTCGAGGGCGTCAGCTACAATGAGCAGTTCTTC,CASRLEGVSYNEQFF
NA,TRBV5-1,TRBJ2-3,once,TGCGCCAGCAGCTTGTACAGCACAGATACGCAGTATTTT,CASSLYSTDTQYF
NA,TRBV6-5,TRBJ2-3,NA,TGTGCCAGCACCCCGGGGGCCACAGATACGCAGTATTTT,CASTPGATDTQYF
NA,TRBV3-1/TRBV3-2,TRBJ1-2,NA,TGTGCCAGCAGCCGGTACCAGGGAGGATTGAATGGAGGCTACACCTTC,CASSRYQGGLNGGYTF
TRBD1,TRBV28,TRBJ1-5,few,TGTGCCAGCAGTTTATCTCGCGCTAAGGGACAGAATAGCAATCAGCCCCAGCATTTT,CASSLSRAKGQNSNQPQHF